These 28 T cell receptor beta chains share one sample of origin, sequenced in a study of OX40 agonist ivuxolimab in advanced cancers. Only in-frame clones appear in the TCRdb table, and some are missing; sequencing was by immunoSEQ multiplex PCR. The sample yields 7,500 to 9,000 clones, 55% to 75% seen once. This sample comprised CD4+ or CD8+ T cells sorted from blood, obtained in a trial of the OX40 agonist ivuxolimab. The receptors originated from an adult with an advanced solid tumor such as melanoma, head and neck, liver or kidney cancer.

This clone was observed a few times. This rearrangement joins TRBV19 to TRBJ1-5; TRBD1 is a possible D gene (6 bases). The CDR3 contains 14 residues. Germline lookup yields CDR1 LNHDA and CDR2 SQIVND (reference sequence). V lost 3 bases and J lost 6, with 12 bases in between. The CDR3 sequence: CASSIQGLGQPQHF. The CDR3 DNA is TGTGCCAGTAGTATCCAGGGGTTGGGTCAGCCCCAGCATTTT.

The V call is TRBV6-5, the J call TRBJ1-1; 7 nucleotides agree with TRBD1. The CDR3 is 14 amino acids. Per germline, CDR1 MNHEY and CDR2 SVGAGI. J gave up 4 bases and V 2 bases, and 4 bases lay outside the gene matches. CDR3 sequence: CASSYTGAGTEAFF. The CDR3 nucleotides are TGTGCCAGCAGTTACACAGGGGCGGGCACTGAAGCTTTCTTT.

The V gene is TRBV7-6, the J gene TRBJ2-2; tentatively, D is TRBD2 (6 bases). The CDR3 is made up of 14 amino acids. Per germline, CDR1 SGHVS and CDR2 FNYEAQ. Trimming pared 1 base from V and 4 bases from J, leaving 7 bases between. CDR3 nucleotide sequence: TGTGCCAGCAGCTTAGGAGCGGGCACCGGGGAGCTGTTTTTT. This sequence encodes CASSLGAGTGELFF.

This clone was seen only a few times. This chain joins TRBV13 and TRBJ2-2; D gene unclear. V dropped 5 bases and J dropped 3 bases, with 10 bases sitting between them. CDR1 PRHDT and CDR2 FYEKMQ come from the germline V gene (reference sequence). The CDR3 has 14 residues. CDR3 region: CASSTDFYTGELFF. The CDR3 DNA is TGTGCCAGCAGCACTGACTTTTACACCGGGGAGCTGTTTTTT.

This chain uses TRBV7-6 with TRBJ2-3; D not resolved. CDR1 is SGHVS, CDR2 FNYEAQ, per germline. The CDR3 is made up of 13 amino acids. The V gene lost 2 bases and the J gene lost 5 bases, with 8 bases spanning the gap. CDR3 loop: CASSLTARDTQYF. CDR3 sequence (DNA): TGTGCCAGCAGCTTAACGGCACGAGATACGCAGTATTTT.

This rearrangement joins TRBV7-9 to TRBJ1-1; a possible D gene is TRBD1 (5 bases). CDR3 length: 14 residues. Germline V gene lookup returns CDR1 SEHNR and CDR2 FQNEAQ (reference sequence). Deletions cut 3 bases from V and 3 bases from J, with 11 bases between. The CDR3 coding sequence is TGTGCCAGCAGCTTTAGTGGAGGGGACACTGAAGCTTTCTTT. Protein sequence: CASSFSGGDTEAFF.

This clone turned up a few times. V usage is TRBV19 and J usage is TRBJ2-6; no firm D call. The CDR3 extends over 13 amino acids. The germline gives CDR1 LNHDA, CDR2 SQIVND (reference sequence). The ends were cut back, 2 bases at V and 4 bases at J, with 3 bases in the middle. The DNA for the CDR3 is TGTGCCAGTAGTATATCAGGGGCCAACGTCCTGACTTTC. Encoded protein: CASSISGANVLTF.

By sample fraction, this clone is large (0.1 to 1%). V and J are TRBV21-1 and TRBJ1-5; the table's D gene call, TRBD1, was not cross checked with the DNA. TRBV21-1 is recorded as a pseudogene. CDR3 length: 16 amino acids. The chain's CDR3 is CASTEAGTGGSQPQHF. For the CDR3, the DNA is TGTGCCAGCACCGAGGCCGGGACAGGGGGCTCTCAGCCCCAGCATTTT.

The count of this clone is one. The chain employs TRBV10-2 and TRBJ1-1, with 8 nucleotides matching TRBD1. V gave up 6 bases and J gave up 6 bases; unmatched junction bases: 9. Germline values: CDR1 WSHSY, CDR2 SAAADI. This CDR3 is built from 14 residues. This CDR3 reads CASSPDRGLAEAFF. The CDR3 DNA follows: TGCGCCAGCAGCCCTGACAGGGGTTTAGCTGAAGCTTTCTTT.

This clone was seen a few times. J is TRBJ1-1 and V is TRBV6-1, with D unclear. The germline V gene has CDR1 MNHNS and CDR2 SASEGT. Trimming stripped 1 base from V and 1 base from J, with 13 bases between. The CDR3 length is 16 residues. The CDR3 nucleotides are TGTGCCAGCAGTGAAGAGTGGGGAGTGAGGAACACTGAAGCTTTCTTT. Its protein product is CASSEEWGVRNTEAFF.

The table lists this clone with a few counts. In DNA, the CDR3 is TGTGCCAGCAGCTCACAGGAATACACTGAAGCTTTCTTT. Translation gives CASSSQEYTEAFF. The rearrangement uses TRBV2 and TRBJ1-1, with a possible D match to TRBD1 (5 bases). Germline CDR1 SNHLY, CDR2 FYNNEI. The CDR3 runs 13 residues. The V end lost 6 bases, the J end lost 3 bases, and 11 bases lay between the germline ends.

This rearrangement joins TRBV11-2 to TRBJ1-5, with unresolved D. Trimming took off 1 base at V and 1 base at J, with 5 bases between the two ends. This CDR3 has 14 amino acids. Germline CDR1 is SGHAT and CDR2 is FQNNGV. The CDR3 bases are TGTGCCAGCAGCTTAGGCGGCAGCAATCAGCCCCAGCATTTT. Translated: CASSLGGSNQPQHF.

The chain joins TRBV4-1 to TRBJ1-3; D is ambiguous. Trimming shortened V by 1 base and J by 4 bases, and 17 bases separated the two germline ends. The germline V gene has CDR1 MGHRA and CDR2 YSYEKL. The CDR3 covers 17 residues. DNA for the CDR3: TGCGCCAGCAGCCAAGTTCTCCGGACTGGCTCCGGAAACACCATATATTTT. Translated: CASSQVLRTGSGNTIYF.

This clone appeared a few times. The rearrangement links TRBV11-2 to TRBJ2-1, with a tentative D call TRBD1 (5 bases). CDR3 length equals 14 residues. CDR1 and CDR2 (germline): SGHAT, FQNNGV. The V end lost 4 bases, the J end lost 5 bases, and 12 bases lay between the germline ends. As DNA, the CDR3 is TGTGCCAGCAGCTACGCAGGGAACCACAATGAGCAGTTCTTC. This gives the protein CASSYAGNHNEQFF. Using reference TRBV11-2 and TRBJ2-1 for the parts outside the CDR3, the full variable domain is EAGVAQSPRYKIIEKRQSVAFWCNPISGHATLYWYQQILGQGPKLLIQFQNNGVVDDSQLPKDRFSAERLKGVDSTLKIQPAKLEDSAVYLCASSYAGNHNEQFFGPGTRLTVL.

By frequency in the sample, this clone is medium-sized. The rearrangement joins TRBV13 to TRBJ1-6, with a weak D call TRBD1 (6 bases). Germline values: CDR1 PRHDT, CDR2 FYEKMQ (reference sequence). Deletions cut 4 bases from V and 5 bases from J, with 9 bases between. This CDR3 spans 14 amino acids. The DNA for the CDR3 is TGTGCCAGCAGCTCGACAGGAGATAATTCACCCCTCCACTTT. Encoded protein: CASSSTGDNSPLHF.

V usage is TRBV30 and J usage is TRBJ1-5, with 10 bases lining up with TRBD1. The CDR3 contains 15 residues. Trimming removed 3 bases from V and 6 bases from J; junction bases left unmatched: 8. Germline CDR1 GTSNPN, CDR2 SVGIG (reference sequence). In DNA, the CDR3 is TGTGCCTGGAGATTGGGGACAGGGGAACGTCAGCCCCAGCATTTT. It is translated as CAWRLGTGERQPQHF.

The J gene is TRBJ2-1, the V gene TRBV28; D remains ambiguous. CDR3 length equals 14 residues. V dropped 3 bases and J dropped 5 bases, with 11 bases sitting between them. Germline lookup yields CDR1 MDHEN and CDR2 SYDVKM. The CDR3 loop is CASSLGRSDNEQFF. The CDR3 DNA sequence: TGTGCCAGCAGTTTGGGCAGGTCGGACAATGAGCAGTTCTTC.

This chain links TRBV6-1 with TRBJ2-7; TRBD2 matches 8 bases. The length of the CDR3 is 15 residues. V trimming: 4 bases; J trimming: 2 bases; junction bases outside the gene matches: 7. Germline CDR1 and CDR2: MNHNS and SASEGT. The CDR3 loop is CASSVLADVTYEQYF. Written as DNA, the CDR3 is TGTGCCAGCAGTGTACTAGCGGACGTCACCTACGAGCAGTACTTC.

The V and J genes are TRBV11-2 and TRBJ1-4; D remains unclear. Germline lookup yields CDR1 SGHAT and CDR2 FQNNGV. V lost 5 bases and J lost 8, with 9 bases in between. The CDR3 loop spans 12 amino acids. The CDR3 sequence: CASSGGYEKLFF. The CDR3 bases are TGTGCCAGCAGCGGCGGATACGAAAAACTGTTTTTT.

Judged by abundance, this clone is medium-sized. J is TRBJ1-4 and V is TRBV7-9; 7 bases are shared with TRBD1. V trimming: 1 base; J trimming: 8 bases; junction bases outside the gene matches: 4. Germline-derived CDR1 and CDR2 are SEHNR and FQNEAQ (reference sequence). This CDR3 comprises 14 residues. Written as DNA, the CDR3 is TGTGCCAGCAGCTTAGAGGGGGCAGGGGAAAAACTGTTTTTT. It codes for CASSLEGAGEKLFF.

The rearrangement joins TRBV6-5 to TRBJ1-2; TRBD1 is a possible D gene (5 bases). The germline V gene encodes CDR1 MNHEY and CDR2 SVGAGI. V was clipped by 6 bases and J by 4 bases, with 15 bases between them. The CDR3 consists of 14 residues. DNA of the CDR3: TGTGCCAGCAGCTTTCAGGGTGGGACCTATGGCTACACCTTC. It translates to CASSFQGGTYGYTF.

The chain recombines TRBV7-9 with TRBJ2-7; 7 bases line up with TRBD1. After removal of 4 bases from V and 3 bases from J, the junction contained 9 bases not matched to a gene. The germline gives CDR1 SEHNR, CDR2 FQNEAQ (reference sequence). CDR3 length: 15 amino acids. CDR3 nucleotides: TGTGCCAGCAGCTACCCCGGGACAGCGGACTACGAGCAGTACTTC. It encodes CASSYPGTADYEQYF.

The chain couples TRBV19 to TRBJ1-6; D is undetermined. V was trimmed by 6 bases and J by 7 bases, leaving 7 bases between them. Germline loops: CDR1 LNHDA, CDR2 SQIVND (reference sequence). The CDR3 covers 12 residues. Here the CDR3 reads CASRRGNSPLHF. The DNA of the CDR3 is TGTGCCAGTAGACGGGGAAATTCACCCCTCCACTTT.

This clone was seen more than once but under ten times. This chain joins TRBV4-3 and TRBJ1-2, with D tentatively TRBD1 (6 bases). Germline lookup yields CDR1 LGHNA and CDR2 YSLEER. The CDR3 is made up of 16 amino acids. Deletions cut 2 bases from V and 5 bases from J, with 18 bases between. CDR3 sequence: CASSQFTTGNRYGYTF. The CDR3 region has the DNA TGCGCCAGCAGCCAATTCACTACAGGGAATCGGTATGGCTACACCTTC.

The chain is built from TRBV4-3 and TRBJ2-7; 7 nucleotides agree with TRBD1. The germline CDR1 and CDR2 sequences are LGHNA and YSLEER. V gave up 1 base and J gave up 2 bases; unmatched junction bases: 2. The CDR3 length is 14 residues. CDR3 coding DNA: TGCGCCAGCAGCCAAGGAAGGGGGCCCTACGAGCAGTACTTC. Its protein is CASSQGRGPYEQYF.

CDR3 coding DNA: TGTGCCAGCAGCCCGGACAGCTCCTACGAGCAGTACTTC. Translated: CASSPDSSYEQYF. The V gene is TRBV11-2, the J gene TRBJ2-7, with D perhaps TRBD1 (6 bases). Trimming shortened V by 5 bases and J by 0 bases, and 8 bases separated the two germline ends. Germline CDR1 SGHAT, CDR2 FQNNGV. The CDR3 is 13 amino acids.

The chain couples TRBV15 to TRBJ2-7, with D possibly TRBD2 on 6 matching bases. V was cut by 9 bases and J by 0 bases, with 12 bases left in between. CDR1 is LNHNV and CDR2 is YYDKDF in the germline V gene (reference sequence). This CDR3 comprises 13 residues. The CDR3 nucleotides are TGTGCCACGTCCGACGGGAGCTCCTACGAGCAGTACTTC. Encoded protein: CATSDGSSYEQYF.

The rearrangement uses TRBV7-8 and TRBJ2-2; the D is unclear. The CDR3 covers 13 residues. CDR1 is SGHVS and CDR2 is FQNEAQ in the germline V gene. Trimming removed 6 bases from V and 4 bases from J, with 9 bases in between. CDR3 loop: CASSPSVTGELFF. As DNA, the CDR3 is TGTGCCAGCAGTCCAAGCGTCACCGGGGAGCTGTTTTTT.